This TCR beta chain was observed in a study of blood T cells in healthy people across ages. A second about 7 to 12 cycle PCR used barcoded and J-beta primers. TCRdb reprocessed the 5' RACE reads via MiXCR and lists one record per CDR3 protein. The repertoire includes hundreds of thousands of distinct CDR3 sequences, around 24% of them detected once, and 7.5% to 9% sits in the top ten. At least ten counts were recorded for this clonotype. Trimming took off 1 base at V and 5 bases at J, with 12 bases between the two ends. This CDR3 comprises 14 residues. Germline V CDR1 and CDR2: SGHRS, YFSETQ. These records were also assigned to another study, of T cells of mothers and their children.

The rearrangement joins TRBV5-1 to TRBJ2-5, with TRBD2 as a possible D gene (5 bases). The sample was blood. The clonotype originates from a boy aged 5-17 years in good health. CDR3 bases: TGCGCCAGCAGCTTGAACCGGGGAGATGAGACCCAGTACTTC. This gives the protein CASSLNRGDETQYF.